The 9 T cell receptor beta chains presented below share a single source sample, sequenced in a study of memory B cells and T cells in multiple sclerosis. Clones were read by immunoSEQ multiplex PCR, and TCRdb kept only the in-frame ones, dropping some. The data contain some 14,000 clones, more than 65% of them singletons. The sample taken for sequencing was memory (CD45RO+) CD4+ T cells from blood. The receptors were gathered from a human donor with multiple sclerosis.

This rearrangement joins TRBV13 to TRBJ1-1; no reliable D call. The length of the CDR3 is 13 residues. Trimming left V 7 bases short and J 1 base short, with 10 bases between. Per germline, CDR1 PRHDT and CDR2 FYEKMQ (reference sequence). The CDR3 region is CASKVSGNTEAFF. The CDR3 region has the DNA TGTGCCAGCAAAGTCAGCGGGAACACTGAAGCTTTCTTT. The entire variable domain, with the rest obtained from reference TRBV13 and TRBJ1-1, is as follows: AAGVIQSPRHLIKEKRETATLKCYPIPRHDTVYWYQQGPGQDPQFLISFYEKMQSDKGSIPDRFSAQQFSDYHSELNMSSLELGDSALYFCASKVSGNTEAFFGQGTRLTVV.

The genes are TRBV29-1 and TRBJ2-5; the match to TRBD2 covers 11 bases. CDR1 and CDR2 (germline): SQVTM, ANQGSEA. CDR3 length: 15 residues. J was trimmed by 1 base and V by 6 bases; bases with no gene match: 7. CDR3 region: CSVSLLAGVQETQYF. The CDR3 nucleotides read TGCAGCGTCTCGCTACTAGCGGGAGTCCAAGAGACCCAGTACTTC.

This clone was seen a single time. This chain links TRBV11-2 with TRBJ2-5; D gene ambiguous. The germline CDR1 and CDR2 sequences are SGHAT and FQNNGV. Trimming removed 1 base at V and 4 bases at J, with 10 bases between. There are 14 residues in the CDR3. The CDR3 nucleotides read TGTGCCAGCAGCTTAGGCCCCAAGCGAGAGACCCAGTACTTC. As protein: CASSLGPKRETQYF.

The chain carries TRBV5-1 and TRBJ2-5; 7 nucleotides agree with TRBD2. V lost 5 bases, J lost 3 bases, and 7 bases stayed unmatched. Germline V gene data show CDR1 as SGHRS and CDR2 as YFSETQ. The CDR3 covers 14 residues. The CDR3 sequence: CASRPSGTEETQYF. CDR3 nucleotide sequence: TGCGCCAGCAGGCCTAGCGGAACGGAAGAGACCCAGTACTTC.

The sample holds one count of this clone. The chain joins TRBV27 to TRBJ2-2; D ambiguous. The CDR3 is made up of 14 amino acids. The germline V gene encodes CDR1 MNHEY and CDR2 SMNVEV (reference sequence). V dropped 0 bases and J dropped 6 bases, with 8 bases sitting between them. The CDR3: CASSLSRRAGELFF. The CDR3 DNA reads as TGTGCCAGCAGTTTATCGAGGAGAGCCGGGGAGCTGTTTTTT.

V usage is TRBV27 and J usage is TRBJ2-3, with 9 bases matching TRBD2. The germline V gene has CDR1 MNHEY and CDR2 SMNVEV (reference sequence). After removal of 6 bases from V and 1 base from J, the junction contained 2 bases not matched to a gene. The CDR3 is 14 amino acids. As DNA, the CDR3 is TGTGCCAGCAGGTTAGCGGGGGGCACAGATACGCAGTATTTT. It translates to CASRLAGGTDTQYF.

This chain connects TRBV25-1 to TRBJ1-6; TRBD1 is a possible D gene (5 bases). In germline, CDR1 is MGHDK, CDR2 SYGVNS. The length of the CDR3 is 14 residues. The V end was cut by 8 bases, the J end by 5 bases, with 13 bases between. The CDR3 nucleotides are TGTGCCAGCTGTAGAGGAGGGGATAATTCACCCCTCCACTTT. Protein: CASCRGGDNSPLHF.

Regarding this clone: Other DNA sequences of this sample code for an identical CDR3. The CDR3 reads CASSEGTVLNYGYTF. The CDR3 coding sequence is TGTGCCAGCAGTGAGGGGACAGTGCTGAACTATGGCTACACCTTC. The V gene is TRBV6-1, the J gene TRBJ1-2; 7 positions match TRBD1. V trimming: 3 bases; J trimming: 2 bases; junction bases outside the gene matches: 6. The germline V gene encodes CDR1 MNHNS and CDR2 SASEGT. CDR3 length: 15 residues.

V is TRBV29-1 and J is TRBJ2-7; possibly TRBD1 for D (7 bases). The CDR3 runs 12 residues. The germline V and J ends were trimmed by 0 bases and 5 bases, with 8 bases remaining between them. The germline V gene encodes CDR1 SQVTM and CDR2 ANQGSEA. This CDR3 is CSVEDRGDEQYF. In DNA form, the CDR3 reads TGCAGCGTTGAAGACAGGGGGGACGAGCAGTACTTC.